These 26 T cell receptor beta chains originate from one sample sequenced in a study of identical twins. From the 5' RACE reads, TCRdb called clonotypes with MiXCR, one entry per CDR3 protein. The sample shows approximately 700,000 distinct CDR3 sequences, 5.5% to 6.5% of them seen only once. The sample comprised naive T cells sorted from blood. The receptors shown here come from a man between 18 and 29 years old in good health.

This clonotype showed up just a few times. V gene TRBV12-5 combines with J gene TRBJ2-3; TRBD2 might be the D (6 bases). Germline V gene lookup returns CDR1 LGHNT and CDR2 FRNRAP. The V gene lost 6 bases and the J gene lost 6 bases, with 16 bases spanning the gap. The length of the CDR3 is 14 residues. In DNA form, the CDR3 reads TGTGCTAGTGGACGGGACTCCATCTCCGATACGCAGTATTTT. Protein: CASGRDSISDTQYF. Drawing the rest from reference TRBV12-5 and TRBJ2-3, the complete variable domain is DARVTQTPRHKVTEMGQEVTMRCQPILGHNTVFWYRQTMMQGLELLAYFRNRAPLDDSGMPKDRFSAEMPDATLATLKIQPSEPRDSAVYFCASGRDSISDTQYFGPGTRLTVL.

In its sample, this clonotype was seen many times. The chain links TRBV5-4 to TRBJ2-7; TRBD1 might be the D (6 bases). The germline V gene encodes CDR1 SGHNT and CDR2 YYREEE (reference sequence). This CDR3 region has 15 residues. Trimming left V 0 bases short and J 1 base short, with 11 bases between. The CDR3 sequence: CASSLGVDRSYEQYF. CDR3 DNA: TGTGCCAGCAGCTTGGGCGTGGACAGATCCTACGAGCAGTACTTC.

In this sample, this clonotype turned up many times. The chain joins TRBV20-1 to TRBJ2-1; D might be TRBD2 (5 bases). CDR1 is DFQATT and CDR2 is SNEGSKA in the germline V gene (reference sequence). The ends were cut back, 6 bases at V and 0 bases at J, with 12 bases in the middle. This CDR3 region has 14 residues. The CDR3, as DNA: TGCAGTGCCCCTAGGACTGTCTCCTACAATGAGCAGTTCTTC. Translated: CSAPRTVSYNEQFF.

At least ten counts were recorded for this clonotype. The rearrangement joins TRBV20-1 to TRBJ2-1, with D hard to call. CDR1 and CDR2 (germline): DFQATT, SNEGSKA (reference sequence). The CDR3 consists of 12 residues. V was cut by 1 base and J by 8 bases, with 9 bases left in between. CDR3 loop: CSARASFHEQFF. CDR3 DNA sequence: TGCAGTGCTAGAGCTAGTTTCCATGAGCAGTTCTTC.

Only a few counts were recorded for this clonotype. This clone may be a read error of a much larger clone one base away. As DNA, the CDR3 is TGTGCCAGCAGTTTAAAGTCTAGCGGGAGCGAGACCCAGTTCTTC. Protein: CASSLKSSGSETQFF. This sequence joins TRBV12-3 or TRBV12-4 and TRBJ2-5, with 10 positions matching TRBD2. The DNA matches TRBJ2-1 better at its end, which makes the J call doubtful. The CDR3 runs to 15 residues.

This clonotype was recorded at least ten times. This sequence joins TRBV5-1 and TRBJ2-1; possibly TRBD2 for D (5 bases). The CDR3 length is 18 residues. Germline CDR1 SGHRS, CDR2 YFSETQ. V lost 2 bases and J 5 bases, leaving 23 bases between the germline ends. The CDR3 sequence is CASSFNPRTPTIDNEQFF. In DNA, the CDR3 is TGCGCCAGCAGCTTTAACCCCCGGACTCCTACGATCGACAATGAGCAGTTCTTC.

In this sample, this clonotype turned up a few times. The genes are TRBV9 and TRBJ2-3; 10 bases are shared with TRBD2. Germline assignment: CDR1 SGDLS and CDR2 YYNGEE. This CDR3 contains 19 residues. Trimming took 4 bases from V and 0 from J; bases not matched to a gene: 14. CDR3 nucleotide sequence: TGTGCCAGCAGCCCTGATTCGCGTAGCGGGAGGCCTAGCACAGATACGCAGTATTTT. As protein: CASSPDSRSGRPSTDTQYF.

This clonotype was detected a few times. This chain connects TRBV6-1 to TRBJ1-3, with 7 bases lining up with TRBD1. V gave up 6 bases and J gave up 0 bases; unmatched junction bases: 5. CDR3 size: 15 residues. Germline lookup yields CDR1 MNHNS and CDR2 SASEGT. The CDR3 reads CASSRGQSSGNTIYF. The CDR3 DNA reads as TGTGCCAGCAGCCGGGGACAGAGCTCTGGAAACACCATATATTTT.

This clonotype came up many times. As DNA, the CDR3 is TGTGCCAGCAGCCAAGATCTTAGCGCCACCCCTGAAGCTTTCTTT. It translates to CASSQDLSATPEAFF. This chain uses TRBV3-1 with TRBJ1-1, with D unresolved. V lost 0 bases and J lost 6, with 14 bases in between. This CDR3 is built from 15 residues. Germline-derived CDR1 and CDR2 are LGHDT and YNNKEL (reference sequence).

This clonotype was seen at least ten times. The chain carries TRBV27 and TRBJ2-7; 7 nucleotides line up with TRBD1. The V and J ends lost 3 bases and 0 bases, in that order; junction bases with no gene match: 5. CDR1 MNHEY and CDR2 SMNVEV come from the germline V gene (reference sequence). CDR3 size: 15 residues. CDR3 amino acids: CASSFSGQNSYEQYF. The DNA for the CDR3 is TGTGCCAGCAGTTTCTCGGGACAGAACTCCTACGAGCAGTACTTC.

This clonotype has a count of ten or more. The rearrangement links TRBV7-9 to TRBJ2-5, with D possibly being TRBD1 (5 bases). The CDR3 contains 15 residues. V was trimmed by 8 bases and J by 0 bases, leaving 16 bases between them. From germline, CDR1 is SEHNR and CDR2 FQNEAQ (reference sequence). This CDR3 reads CASGDWKGYQETQYF. The CDR3 DNA is TGTGCCAGCGGCGACTGGAAGGGGTACCAAGAGACCCAGTACTTC.

The V call is TRBV29-1, the J call TRBJ2-1; perhaps TRBD2 as D (6 bases). Trimming shortened V by 6 bases and J by 1 base, and 19 bases separated the two germline ends. This CDR3 is 16 amino acids long. The germline V gene encodes CDR1 SQVTM and CDR2 ANQGSEA. The CDR3 protein is CSVSGTPLESYNEQFF. CDR3 sequence (DNA): TGCAGCGTCTCCGGGACTCCGTTGGAGTCCTACAATGAGCAGTTCTTC.

This clonotype has ten or more counts. The chain carries TRBV20-1 and TRBJ2-1; D is ambiguous. Trimming removed 4 bases from V and 6 bases from J, with 19 bases in between. Germline V gene lookup returns CDR1 DFQATT and CDR2 SNEGSKA (reference sequence). This CDR3 is 15 amino acids long. CDR3 DNA: TGCAGTGCTACTTTCCTAGGGTCGGTGTCCAATGAGCAGTTCTTC. Translating it yields CSATFLGSVSNEQFF.

The sample holds many counts of this clonotype. The chain couples TRBV5-1 to TRBJ2-1; the D is unclear. Deletions cut 0 bases from V and 4 bases from J, with 17 bases between. The germline CDR1 and CDR2 sequences are SGHRS and YFSETQ. CDR3 length equals 17 residues. The CDR3 protein is CASSLAAADKRYNEQFF. In nucleotides, the CDR3 is TGCGCCAGCAGCTTGGCCGCGGCAGACAAAAGGTACAATGAGCAGTTCTTC.

The table lists this clonotype with many counts. The V call is TRBV10-1, the J call TRBJ1-2; D is ambiguous. Between the trimmed V and J ends, which lost 0 bases and 5 bases, there was a span of 4 bases. This CDR3 region has 12 residues. The germline gives CDR1 WNHNN, CDR2 SYGVQD (reference sequence). CDR3 protein: CASSESRYGYTF. The CDR3 DNA reads TGCGCCAGCAGTGAGTCGCGATATGGCTACACCTTC.

This clonotype was seen ten or more times. The J gene is TRBJ2-2, the V gene TRBV6-1; 7 nucleotides align to TRBD1. Germline assignment: CDR1 MNHNS and CDR2 SASEGT. The CDR3 covers 17 residues. After removal of 5 bases from V and 1 base from J, the junction contained 10 bases not matched to a gene. CDR3 amino acids: CASSPPTGQRNTGELFF. The CDR3 DNA reads as TGTGCCAGCAGTCCCCCAACGGGACAGCGGAACACCGGGGAGCTGTTTTTT.

This clonotype was detected ten times or more. The V and J genes are TRBV20-1 and TRBJ1-6; D call uncertain. V lost 1 base, J lost 12 bases, and 10 bases lay in between. CDR1 is DFQATT, CDR2 SNEGSKA, per germline (reference sequence). The CDR3 totals 12 residues. The CDR3: CSARAFGEPLHF. Written as DNA, the CDR3 is TGCAGTGCTAGAGCCTTTGGGGAACCCCTCCACTTT.

The chain couples TRBV5-1 to TRBJ1-5, with a weak D call TRBD1 (6 bases). The CDR3 consists of 15 residues. CDR1 and CDR2 (germline): SGHRS, YFSETQ. With 4 bases removed from V and 6 bases from J, the gap between germline ends came to 17 bases. CDR3 protein: CASSPDSRVAQPQHF. For the CDR3, the DNA is TGCGCCAGCAGCCCGGACAGTAGAGTGGCTCAGCCCCAGCATTTT.

The chain carries TRBV29-1 and TRBJ2-3; TRBD2 agrees at 9 bases. The CDR3 runs to 14 residues. J gave up 7 bases and V 1 base, and 6 bases lay outside the gene matches. Germline assignment: CDR1 SQVTM and CDR2 ANQGSEA. The CDR3 nucleotides are TGCAGCGTTGAAGTTAGCGGGAGAATGAATACGCAGTATTTT. Translation: CSVEVSGRMNTQYF.

The chain combines TRBV3-1 with TRBJ2-7; D is undetermined. From germline, CDR1 is LGHDT and CDR2 YNNKEL (reference sequence). V shed 2 bases and J shed 7 bases, with 15 bases lying between them. This CDR3 has 14 residues. The CDR3 coding sequence is TGTGCCAGCAGCCAAACGGGTTTCCAAGGGGAGCAGTACTTC. This sequence encodes CASSQTGFQGEQYF.

This clonotype occurred a few times. The rearrangement links TRBV2 to TRBJ1-4; a possible D gene is TRBD1 (5 bases). V was shortened by 3 bases and J by 5 bases, with 16 bases between the two germline ends. This CDR3 region has 16 residues. CDR1 is SNHLY and CDR2 is FYNNEI in the germline V gene. The CDR3 loop is CASSDSREGINEKLFF. CDR3 nucleotide sequence: TGTGCCAGCAGTGACTCCAGGGAGGGAATAAATGAAAAACTGTTTTTT.

This clonotype was observed many times. The chain couples TRBV21-1 to TRBJ2-7; TRBD1 is the table's D call and was not checked against the DNA. TRBV21-1 is annotated as a pseudogene. This CDR3 comprises 14 residues. The CDR3 DNA follows: TGTGCCAGCAGCAAAGGTGCCAGGGCAAACGAGCAGTACGTC. This sequence encodes CASSKGARANEQYV.

This clonotype was recorded at least ten times. The chain joins TRBV9 to TRBJ2-6; D uncertain. The CDR3 is 13 residues long. Trimming stripped 4 bases from V and 6 bases from J, with 8 bases between. Germline values: CDR1 SGDLS, CDR2 YYNGEE. CDR3 protein: CASSSSLANVLTF. CDR3 in DNA: TGTGCCAGCAGCTCCTCGCTGGCCAACGTCCTGACTTTC.

The V gene is TRBV7-9, the J gene TRBJ2-7, with a tentative D call TRBD1 (5 bases). This CDR3 spans 13 amino acids. Germline V gene lookup returns CDR1 SEHNR and CDR2 FQNEAQ (reference sequence). V lost 5 bases and J 4 bases, leaving 12 bases between the germline ends. The CDR3 DNA follows: TGTGCCAGCAGCGCCCCGACAGATTACGAGCAGTACGTC. Amino acid sequence: CASSAPTDYEQYV.

This clonotype was seen ten or more times. The V gene is TRBV20-1, the J gene TRBJ2-7, with TRBD2 matching 7 bases. The V gene end was trimmed by 0 bases and the J gene end by 7 bases; junction bases not matched to a gene: 12. The CDR3 spans 15 residues. Germline CDR1 is DFQATT and CDR2 is SNEGSKA (reference sequence). This chain's CDR3 is CSARDYPGGRGEQYF. CDR3 bases: TGCAGTGCTAGAGATTATCCGGGGGGACGGGGAGAGCAGTACTTC.

This clonotype turned up a few times. The chain links TRBV7-2 to TRBJ2-5, with 7 nucleotides matching TRBD2. The length of the CDR3 is 16 residues. Losses at the gene ends were 5 bases for V and 3 bases for J; bases not matched to a gene: 12. Germline CDR1 and CDR2: SGHTA and FQGNSA. The CDR3 loop reads CASSPAGEGREETQYF. In DNA form, the CDR3 reads TGTGCCAGCAGCCCCGCCGGGGAGGGTCGGGAAGAGACCCAGTACTTC.